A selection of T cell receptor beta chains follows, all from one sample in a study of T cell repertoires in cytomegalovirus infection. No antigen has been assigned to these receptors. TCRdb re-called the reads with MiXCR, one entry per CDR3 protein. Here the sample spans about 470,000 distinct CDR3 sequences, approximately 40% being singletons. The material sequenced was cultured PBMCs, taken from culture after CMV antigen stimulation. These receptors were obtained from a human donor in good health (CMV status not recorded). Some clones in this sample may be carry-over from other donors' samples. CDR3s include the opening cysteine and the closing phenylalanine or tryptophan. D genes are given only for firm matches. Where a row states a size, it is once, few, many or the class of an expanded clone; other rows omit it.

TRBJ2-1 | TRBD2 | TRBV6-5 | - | CASSYWGREAGGDEQFF | TGTGCCAGCAGTTACTGGGGGCGGGAGGCCGGCGGGGATGAGCAGTTCTTC
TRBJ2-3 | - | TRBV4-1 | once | CASSQVPDSSDTQYF | TGCGCCAGCAGCCAAGTCCCCGATAGCAGTGATACGCAGTATTTT
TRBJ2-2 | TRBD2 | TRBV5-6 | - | CASSLRGGFAGELFF | TGTGCCAGCAGCTTAAGGGGAGGGTTCGCCGGGGAGCTGTTTTTT
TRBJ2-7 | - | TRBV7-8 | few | CASTPGRTTYEQYF | TGTGCCAGCACCCCGGGACGGACTACCTACGAGCAGTACTTC
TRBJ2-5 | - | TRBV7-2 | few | CASSYWTGGETQYF | TGTGCCAGCAGCTATTGGACAGGAGGGGAGACCCAGTACTTC
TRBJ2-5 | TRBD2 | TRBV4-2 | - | CASNEAGGLETQYF | TGTGCCAGCAACGAAGCGGGGGGGCTAGAGACCCAGTACTTC
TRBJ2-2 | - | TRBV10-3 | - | CAIRTGDGPGELFF | TGTGCCATCAGAACGGGAGATGGTCCCGGGGAGCTGTTTTTT
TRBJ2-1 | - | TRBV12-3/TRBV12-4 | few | CASSAQLTRLEQFF | TGTGCCAGCAGTGCCCAATTGACTAGGCTTGAGCAGTTCTTC
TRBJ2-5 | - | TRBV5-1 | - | CASSPRSSAAQETQYF | TGCGCCAGCAGCCCACGGTCTAGCGCCGCCCAAGAGACCCAGTACTTC
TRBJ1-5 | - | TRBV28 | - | CASSSPTPGTRHF | TGTGCCAGCAGTTCCCCGACCCCTGGTACCCGGCATTTT
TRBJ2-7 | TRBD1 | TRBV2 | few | CASSSGQVTYEQYF | TGTGCCAGCAGTTCAGGACAGGTCACCTACGAGCAGTACTTC
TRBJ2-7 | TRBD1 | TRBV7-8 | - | CASSLRSKDRGLGEQYF | TGTGCCAGCAGCTTAAGATCGAAGGACAGGGGGCTTGGCGAGCAGTACTTC
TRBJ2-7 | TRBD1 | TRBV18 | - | CASSHPDRGHEQYF | TGTGCCAGCTCACACCCGGACAGGGGTCACGAGCAGTACTTC
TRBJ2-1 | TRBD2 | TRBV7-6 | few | CASSLERLAGGLFGPYNEQFF | TGTGCCAGCAGCTTAGAACGACTAGCGGGAGGGTTATTTGGGCCCTACAATGAGCAGTTCTTC
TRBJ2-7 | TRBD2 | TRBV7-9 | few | CASSSARGGRPYEQYF | TGTGCCAGCAGCTCCGCAAGGGGCGGGAGGCCCTACGAGCAGTACTTC
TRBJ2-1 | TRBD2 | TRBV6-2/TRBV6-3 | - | CASSSPGAGLALAEQFF | TGTGCCAGCAGTTCCCCCGGGGCGGGACTAGCTCTCGCTGAGCAGTTCTTC
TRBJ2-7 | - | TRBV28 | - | CASGNREKNEQYF | TGTGCCAGCGGAAACAGGGAGAAAAACGAGCAGTACTTC
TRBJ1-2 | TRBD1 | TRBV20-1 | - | CSATPGQDVLGYTF | TGCAGTGCGACCCCGGGACAGGACGTGTTGGGCTACACCTTC
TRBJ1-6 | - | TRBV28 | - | CASSLLGGLISPLHF | TGTGCCAGCAGTTTATTGGGGGGATTGATTTCACCCCTCCACTTT
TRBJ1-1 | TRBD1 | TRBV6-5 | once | CASSYGGTGGLGTEAFF | TGTGCCAGCAGTTATGGGGGGACAGGGGGCTTGGGGACTGAAGCTTTCTTT
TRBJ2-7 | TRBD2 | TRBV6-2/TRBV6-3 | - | CASSYPGLAGSYEQYF | TGTGCCAGCAGTTACCCTGGACTAGCGGGATCCTACGAGCAGTACTTC
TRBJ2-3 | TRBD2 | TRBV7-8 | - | CASSLEASGRWSTDTQYF | TGTGCCAGCAGCTTAGAGGCTAGCGGGAGATGGAGCACAGATACGCAGTATTTT
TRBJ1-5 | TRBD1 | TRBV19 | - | CASSGTGGSNQPQHF | TGTGCCAGTAGTGGGACAGGGGGAAGCAATCAGCCCCAGCATTTT
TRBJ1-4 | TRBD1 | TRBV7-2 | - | CASSIRGPSNEKLFF | TGTGCCAGCAGCATCAGGGGGCCATCTAATGAAAAACTGTTTTTT
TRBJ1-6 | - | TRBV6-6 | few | CASSYSANSPLHF | TGTGCCAGCAGTTACTCGGCGAATTCACCCCTCCACTTT
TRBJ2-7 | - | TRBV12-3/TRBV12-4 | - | CASSHTLYRSPYEQYF | TGTGCCAGCAGTCATACCCTTTACAGGTCCCCCTACGAGCAGTACTTC
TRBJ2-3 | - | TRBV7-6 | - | CASSLNRFTDTQYF | TGTGCCAGCAGCTTAAACAGGTTCACAGATACGCAGTATTTT
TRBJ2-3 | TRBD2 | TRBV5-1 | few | CASSPIAGVNTDTQYF | TGCGCCAGCAGCCCAATAGCGGGGGTTAACACAGATACGCAGTATTTT
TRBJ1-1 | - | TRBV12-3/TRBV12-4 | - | CASRLAGGGARAFF | TGTGCCAGCAGACTCGCCGGTGGGGGGGCAAGGGCTTTCTTT
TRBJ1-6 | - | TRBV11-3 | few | CASSLEAEGLNSPLHF | TGTGCCAGCAGCTTAGAGGCGGAAGGCCTTAATTCACCCCTCCACTTT
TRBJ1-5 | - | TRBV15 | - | CATSRDREGSGPQHF | TGTGCCACCAGCAGAGATCGGGAGGGGTCAGGGCCCCAGCATTTT
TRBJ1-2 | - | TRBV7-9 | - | CASSLTGPVLYGYTF | TGTGCCAGCAGCTTAACCGGACCGGTCCTCTATGGCTACACCTTC
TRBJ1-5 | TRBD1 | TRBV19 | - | CASGGTGEGNQPQHF | TGTGCCAGTGGGGGTACAGGGGAGGGCAATCAGCCCCAGCATTTT
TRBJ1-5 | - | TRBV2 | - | CASKGRTSNQPQHF | TGTGCCAGCAAGGGCCGGACTAGCAATCAGCCCCAGCATTTT
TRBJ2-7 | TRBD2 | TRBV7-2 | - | CASSLVRAGGTYEQYF | TGTGCCAGCAGCTTAGTTCGCGCGGGAGGCACCTACGAGCAGTACTTC
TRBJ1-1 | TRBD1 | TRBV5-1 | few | CASSSQTGTAEAFF | TGCGCCAGCAGCTCCCAAACCGGGACAGCTGAAGCTTTCTTT
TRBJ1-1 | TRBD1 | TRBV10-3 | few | CAISGDREEAFF | TGTGCCATCTCGGGGGACAGGGAGGAAGCTTTCTTT
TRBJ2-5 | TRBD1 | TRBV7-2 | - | CASSIQGQVGETQYF | TGTGCCAGCAGCATCCAAGGACAGGTCGGGGAGACCCAGTACTTC
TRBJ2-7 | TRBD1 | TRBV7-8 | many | CASSLAGQVFYEQYF | TGTGCCAGCAGCTTAGCGGGACAGGTTTTCTACGAGCAGTACTTC
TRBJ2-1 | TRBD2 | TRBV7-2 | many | CASSLGGTSGNREQFF | TGTGCCAGCAGCTTAGGAGGGACTAGCGGGAACCGCGAGCAGTTCTTC
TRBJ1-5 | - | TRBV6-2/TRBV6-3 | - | CATTSGPSQPQHF | TGTGCCACCACTTCTGGTCCGAGTCAGCCCCAGCATTTT
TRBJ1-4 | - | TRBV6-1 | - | CASSDPTVEKLFF | TGTGCCAGCAGTGACCCCACCGTAGAAAAACTGTTTTTT
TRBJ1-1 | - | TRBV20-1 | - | CSATRQWNTEAFF | TGCAGTGCAACGAGACAGTGGAACACTGAAGCTTTCTTT
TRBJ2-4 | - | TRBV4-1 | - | CASSQTVGPLTKNIQYF | TGCGCCAGCAGCCAGACGGTAGGGCCTCTAACCAAAAACATTCAGTACTTC
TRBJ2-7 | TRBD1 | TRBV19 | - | CASSPGTGMYEQYF | TGTGCCAGTAGCCCCGGGACAGGGATGTACGAGCAGTACTTC
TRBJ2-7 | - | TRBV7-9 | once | CASSAQELSYEQYF | TGTGCCAGCAGCGCCCAGGAATTGTCCTACGAGCAGTACTTC